The 20 T cell receptor beta chains below all came from one sample that was sequenced in a study of cytomegalovirus exposure and HLA in healthy donors. PCR was performed using 60 Vbeta and 13 Jbeta primers. Generated by immunoSEQ multiplex PCR, the TCRdb table keeps only in-frame clones and is missing some. Of under 150,000 clones listed, around 74% are singletons. Specimen: PBMCs. These receptor sequences come from a man younger than 40 in good health and CMV-seronegative.

Worth noting for this clone: The sample contains more than one DNA sequence encoding this CDR3. CDR3 in amino acids: CASSQRLAGADTQYF. The CDR3 DNA reads TGTGCCAGCAGCCAGAGACTAGCGGGAGCAGATACGCAGTATTTT. The V gene is TRBV7-2, the J gene TRBJ2-3; 12 nucleotides align to TRBD2. The V segment lost 5 bases and the J segment 4 bases; nucleotides outside the gene matches: 4. This CDR3 has 15 residues. Germline CDR1 SGHTA, CDR2 FQGNSA.

The CDR3 loop reads CAISGVGGNQPQHF. The CDR3, as DNA: TGTGCCATCAGTGGGGTCGGGGGAAATCAGCCCCAGCATTTT. The chain links TRBV10-3 to TRBJ1-5; D possibly corresponds to TRBD1 (5 bases). CDR3 length: 14 residues. Per germline, CDR1 ENHRY and CDR2 SYGVKD. Trimming cost V 4 bases and J 4 bases, with 11 bases left between them.

V is TRBV14 and J is TRBJ1-4; possibly TRBD1 for D (6 bases). The CDR3 is 15 residues long. V was pared by 3 bases and J by 0 bases, with 8 bases between. Germline lookup yields CDR1 SGHDN and CDR2 FVKESK. The chain's CDR3 is CASSQDSATNEKLFF. CDR3 sequence (DNA): TGTGCCAGCAGCCAGGACAGTGCAACTAATGAAAAACTGTTTTTT.

This chain connects TRBV13 to TRBJ2-7, with D unclear. CDR3 length: 12 amino acids. The V and J ends lost 5 bases and 3 bases respectively, with 8 bases between them. The V gene's germline CDR1 is PRHDT and CDR2 FYEKMQ (reference sequence). The CDR3 nucleotides read TGTGCCAGCAGCCTTAGAAACTACGAGCAGTACTTC. Residues: CASSLRNYEQYF.

The J gene is TRBJ2-7, the V gene TRBV18, with 7 bases fitting TRBD2. Germline CDR1 and CDR2: KGHSH and LQKENI. V was pared by 3 bases and J by 4 bases, with 9 bases of the junction left unmatched. This CDR3 spans 15 amino acids. CDR3 loop: CASSPQREVTYEQYF. In DNA, the CDR3 is TGTGCCAGCTCACCCCAACGGGAGGTAACGTACGAGCAGTACTTC.

The V and J genes are TRBV27 and TRBJ2-2; 7 nucleotides align to TRBD2. CDR3 length: 14 amino acids. V gave up 6 bases and J gave up 7 bases; unmatched junction bases: 8. The germline V gene encodes CDR1 MNHEY and CDR2 SMNVEV (reference sequence). CDR3 residues: CASSLGAGFGELFF. The CDR3 coding sequence is TGTGCCAGCAGCTTGGGAGCGGGGTTCGGGGAGCTGTTTTTT.

CDR3 residues: CASSLDSGTGELFF. CDR3 in DNA: TGTGCCAGCAGCTTAGACTCGGGCACCGGGGAGCTGTTTTTT. The chain links TRBV7-2 to TRBJ2-2; no firm D call. V gave up 1 base and J gave up 4 bases, with 7 bases separating them. Germline CDR1 reads SGHTA; CDR2 reads FQGNSA. CDR3 length: 14 residues.

This clone was counted a few times. CDR3 sequence: CASSPRQGAFRAGEAFF. Written as DNA, the CDR3 is TGTGCCAGCAGCCCCCGACAGGGGGCCTTCCGGGCCGGTGAAGCTTTCTTT. The chain carries TRBV14 and TRBJ1-1; TRBD1 matches at 10 bases. The CDR3 is 17 amino acids. V shed 4 bases and J 7 bases; nucleotides not matched to a gene: 15. The germline CDR1 and CDR2 sequences are SGHDN and FVKESK.

The rearrangement links TRBV5-1 to TRBJ1-5; no reliable D call. The CDR3 consists of 14 residues. CDR1 is SGHRS and CDR2 is YFSETQ in the germline V gene. The ends were cut back, 4 bases at V and 3 bases at J, with 11 bases in the middle. The CDR3 sequence: CASSQDNLNQPQHF. As DNA, the CDR3 is TGCGCCAGCAGCCAAGACAACCTCAATCAGCCCCAGCATTTT.

This chain links TRBV30 with TRBJ1-1; D perhaps matches TRBD1 (6 bases). The CDR3 is 13 residues long. From germline, CDR1 is GTSNPN and CDR2 SVGIG (reference sequence). V was clipped by 2 bases and J by 2 bases, with 9 bases between them. DNA of the CDR3: TGTGCCTGGAGTACCAGGGGTAACACTGAAGCTTTCTTT. This gives the protein CAWSTRGNTEAFF.

The chain joins TRBV7-8 to TRBJ2-7; 10 bases align to TRBD2. The germline gives CDR1 SGHVS, CDR2 FQNEAQ. Trimming cost V 1 base and J 3 bases; bases outside gene matches: 6. The CDR3 consists of 16 residues. CDR3 coding DNA: TGTGCCAGCAGCTTAGTTATCCTAGCGGGAGTCTACGAGCAGTACTTC. Protein product: CASSLVILAGVYEQYF.

The chain is built from TRBV6-5 and TRBJ1-5; D gene ambiguous. Germline CDR1 is MNHEY and CDR2 is SVGAGI. This CDR3 contains 14 residues. Trimming took off 4 bases at V and 2 bases at J, with 9 bases between the two ends. The CDR3 loop is CASSSGNRNQPQHF. Written as DNA, the CDR3 is TGTGCCAGCAGTTCGGGGAATCGCAATCAGCCCCAGCATTTT.

The V call is TRBV5-1, the J call TRBJ1-5; weak D call: TRBD1 (6 bases). Germline CDR1 reads SGHRS; CDR2 reads YFSETQ. The CDR3 has 16 residues. V was shortened by 0 bases and J by 6 bases, with 16 bases between the two germline ends. DNA for the CDR3: TGCGCCAGCAGCTTGGGGGATTCAGGGGCGGGTCAGCCCCAGCATTTT. Protein product: CASSLGDSGAGQPQHF.

In its sample, this clone was seen once. This chain joins TRBV10-3 and TRBJ2-4; 10 bases match TRBD2. Germline CDR1 reads ENHRY; CDR2 reads SYGVKD. This CDR3 comprises 16 residues. V was clipped by 3 bases and J by 7 bases; unmatched bases: 9. The CDR3 loop is CAISESSGSAWNIQYF. DNA for the CDR3: TGTGCCATCAGTGAATCTAGCGGGAGCGCGTGGAACATTCAGTACTTC.

The chain uses TRBV27 and TRBJ1-5; no clear D gene. This CDR3 comprises 14 residues. Trimming removed 2 bases at V and 3 bases at J, with 8 bases between. CDR1 and CDR2 (germline): MNHEY, SMNVEV (reference sequence). The CDR3 DNA follows: TGTGCCAGCAGTTTAGGCGGCGCCAATCAGCCCCAGCATTTT. Translation: CASSLGGANQPQHF.

This rearrangement joins TRBV16 to TRBJ1-3; D remains unclear. V lost 1 base, J lost 0 bases, and 7 bases lay in between. The CDR3 totals 15 residues. Germline values: CDR1 KGHSY, CDR2 FQNENV. As DNA, the CDR3 is TGTGCCAGCAGCCAATTTGTCAACTCTGGAAACACCATATATTTT. It codes for CASSQFVNSGNTIYF. Based on the CDR3 plus reference TRBV16 and TRBJ1-3, the full variable domain is GEEVAQTPKHLVRGEGQKAKLYCAPIKGHSYVFWYQQVLKNEFKFLISFQNENVFDETGMPKERFSAKCLPNSPCSLEIQATKLEDSAVYFCASSQFVNSGNTIYFGEGSWLTVV.

The V gene is TRBV28, the J gene TRBJ2-7; 10 bases are a match to TRBD1. V shed 5 bases, J shed 5 bases, and the junction held 12 bases outside the gene matches. Germline lookup yields CDR1 MDHEN and CDR2 SYDVKM. The CDR3 loop spans 16 amino acids. CDR3 sequence: CASSATGQGGTHEQYF. DNA of the CDR3: TGTGCCAGCAGTGCAACAGGACAGGGGGGGACCCACGAGCAGTACTTC.

This clone was found a few times. The rearrangement links TRBV6-5 to TRBJ1-2; 11 bases line up with TRBD1. Germline V gene data show CDR1 as MNHEY and CDR2 as SVGAGI. This CDR3 is 15 amino acids long. V lost 1 base to trimming and J lost 6 bases; unmatched junction nucleotides: 4. CDR3: CASSYLGTGGNGYTF. Written as DNA, the CDR3 is TGTGCCAGCAGTTACTTGGGGACAGGGGGAAATGGCTACACCTTC.

The chain links TRBV27 to TRBJ2-2; no clear D. The V end was cut by 3 bases, the J end by 1 base, with 3 bases between. There are 13 residues in the CDR3. From germline, CDR1 is MNHEY and CDR2 SMNVEV (reference sequence). This chain's CDR3 is CASSFRNTGELFF. As DNA, the CDR3 is TGTGCCAGCAGTTTTCGGAACACCGGGGAGCTGTTTTTT.

Of note for this clone: The conserved final phenylalanine or tryptophan is absent from the CDR3, which likely points to a read error. This rearrangement joins TRBV10-3 to TRBJ1-1; D perhaps matches TRBD1 (6 bases). Germline-derived CDR1 and CDR2 are ENHRY and SYGVKD. The CDR3 is made up of 12 amino acids. The V end was cut by 11 bases, the J end by 2 bases, with 12 bases between. CDR3 bases: TGTGCCGCCAACAGGGATAACACTGAAGCTTTCGTT. Translation: CAANRDNTEAFV.